This T cell receptor beta chain was documented in a study of regulatory T cells in long-lasting Graves disease. Study as a whole: Persistent cases were those of Graves' disease that involved over 5 years of antithyroid drugs with positive TSH receptor antibodies.

This clonotype was recorded at least ten times. The antigen remains unidentified. Study conclusions and caveats: Newly diagnosed disease favored TRBV20-1 and TRBJ2-1 over persistent disease.

Sample time point: persistent/refractory GD, antithyroid drugs over 5 years with positive TRAb. TCR sequences were obtained from RNA taken from PBMCs. The germline V gene encodes CDR1 LNHDA and CDR2 SQIVND (reference sequence). V lost 6 bases, J lost 4 bases, and 8 bases stayed unmatched. The CDR3 covers 15 residues. Arm-PCR of CDR3 regions and iRepertoire HTBI primers were the basis on which TCR beta libraries were built. Using its own MiXCR run on the multiplex PCR reads, TCRdb lists one record per CDR3 protein. The top ten clones hold 6.5% to 9% of a sample with about 470,000 distinct CDR3 sequences, 20% to 25% of them seen once.

Sequenced here: peripheral blood mononuclear cells (PBMCs), sampled when the disease was refractory, from a patient treated with antithyroid drugs. The V gene is TRBV19, the J gene TRBJ1-1, with 10 bases matching TRBD1. The origin of this receptor is a female donor with Graves disease. CDR3: CASSATGGEGTEAFF. The CDR3 DNA reads as TGTGCCAGTAGCGCGACAGGGGGCGAGGGCACTGAAGCTTTCTTT.